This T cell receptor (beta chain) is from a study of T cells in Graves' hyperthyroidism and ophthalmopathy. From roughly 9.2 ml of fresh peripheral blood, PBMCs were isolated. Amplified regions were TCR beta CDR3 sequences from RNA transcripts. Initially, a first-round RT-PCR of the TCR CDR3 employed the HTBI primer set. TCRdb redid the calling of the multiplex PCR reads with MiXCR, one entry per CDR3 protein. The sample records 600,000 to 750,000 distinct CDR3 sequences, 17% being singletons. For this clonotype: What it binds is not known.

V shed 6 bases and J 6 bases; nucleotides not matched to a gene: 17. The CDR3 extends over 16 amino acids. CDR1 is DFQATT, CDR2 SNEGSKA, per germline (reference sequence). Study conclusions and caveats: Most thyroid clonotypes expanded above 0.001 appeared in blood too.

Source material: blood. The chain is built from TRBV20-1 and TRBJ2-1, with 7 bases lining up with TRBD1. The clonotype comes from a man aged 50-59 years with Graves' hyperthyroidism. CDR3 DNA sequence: TGCAGTGCCAAACCCCCCGGGCAGGGGGATCCCAATGAGCAGTTCTTC. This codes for CSAKPPGQGDPNEQFF.